This T cell receptor beta chain was sequenced for a study of cytomegalovirus exposure and HLA in healthy donors. The PCR employed 60 Vbeta primers together with 13 Jbeta primers. Here immunoSEQ multiplex PCR was the method, and the copy in TCRdb shows in-frame clones only, minus some. The sample comprises 130,000 or so clones, 61% of which are singletons, and approximately 1.7% rests with the top ten. This CDR3 is 12 amino acids long. V lost 6 bases and J 3 bases, leaving 10 bases between the germline ends. This TCR was recovered from a male donor in good health and CMV-seronegative. The chain uses TRBV5-3 and TRBJ2-7, with D uncertain. TRBV5-3 is reported as an ORF; its role is uncertain. Input material: PBMCs. The CDR3 nucleotides are TGTGCCAGAACCCTTAATTACTACGAGCAGTACTTC. Translated: CARTLNYYEQYF.